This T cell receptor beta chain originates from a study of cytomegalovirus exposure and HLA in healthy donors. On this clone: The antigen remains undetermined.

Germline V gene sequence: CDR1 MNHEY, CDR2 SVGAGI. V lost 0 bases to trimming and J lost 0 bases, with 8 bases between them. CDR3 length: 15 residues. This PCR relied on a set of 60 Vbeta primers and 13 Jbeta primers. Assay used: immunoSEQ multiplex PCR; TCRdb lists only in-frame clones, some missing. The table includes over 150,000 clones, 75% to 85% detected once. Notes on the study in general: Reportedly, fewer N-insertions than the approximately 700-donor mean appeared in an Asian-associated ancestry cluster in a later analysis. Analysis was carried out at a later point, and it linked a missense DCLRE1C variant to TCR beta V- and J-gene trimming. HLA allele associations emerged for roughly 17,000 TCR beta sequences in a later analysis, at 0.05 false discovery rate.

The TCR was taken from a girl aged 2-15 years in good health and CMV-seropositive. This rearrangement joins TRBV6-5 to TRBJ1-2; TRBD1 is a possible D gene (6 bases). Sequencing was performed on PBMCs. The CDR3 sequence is CASSYSSGANYGYTF. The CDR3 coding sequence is TGTGCCAGCAGTTACTCCTCAGGGGCTAACTATGGCTACACCTTC.